This TCR beta chain was retrieved from a study of glioma-infiltrating T cells after dendritic cell vaccination. Whole-study findings and limits: Estimated pretreatment TIL content predicted outcome after dendritic cell vaccination.

Germline CDR1 reads MNHEY; CDR2 reads SVGAGI. Trimming shortened V by 5 bases and J by 1 base, and 12 bases separated the two germline ends. The CDR3 has 15 amino acids. To note about this clone: Its antigen is unknown.

Amplification used 60 V beta primers and 13 J beta primers. TCRdb's copy holds only in-frame clones and misses some; the assay was immunoSEQ multiplex PCR. The data contain fewer than 85,000 clones, about 80% of them seen just once; the ten biggest clones take up around 1.9%. This sequence joins TRBV6-5 and TRBJ1-5; D perhaps matches TRBD1 (5 bases). This material consisted of blood, taken before dendritic cell vaccination. The clonotype was recovered from a human donor with glioblastoma. CDR3 coding DNA: TGTGCCAGCAGTACCAGACAGTCAAGCAATCAGCCCCAGCATTTT. Residues: CASSTRQSSNQPQHF.